This T cell receptor beta chain was sequenced during a study of blood T cell repertoires in COVID-19. Across the whole study: COVID-19 samples, acute and convalescent, were from the United States, Italy and Spain.

Enrolled through a virtual design, the participants were between roughly 18 and 89 years of age and came from around 25 US areas. Participants had their cohort set by participant-reported clinical history. Methods used by the authors: By means of reference gene primer amplification, nucleated cell counts were estimated. Sequenced by immunoSEQ multiplex PCR; TCRdb stores in-frame clones only, minus some. V, J and clone size derive from that table, while D and trimming were established from the DNA sequence. This sample carries under 65,000 clones, around four fifths of them seen once, and the ten largest clones take 5.8%. This CDR3 comprises 15 residues. The trim removed 7 bases at V and 6 bases at J, leaving 9 bases unmatched. CDR1 and CDR2 (germline): SGDLS, YYNGEE.

The sample taken for sequencing was PBMCs or T cells enriched from blood (not recorded which). The origin of this receptor is a woman aged 50 to 65 with acute COVID-19. V and J are TRBV9 and TRBJ1-4; 10 nucleotides line up with TRBD1. In nucleotides, the CDR3 is TGTGCCAGCCAGCCGGCCGGGACAGGGGATGAAAAACTGTTTTTT. Amino acids: CASQPAGTGDEKLFF.